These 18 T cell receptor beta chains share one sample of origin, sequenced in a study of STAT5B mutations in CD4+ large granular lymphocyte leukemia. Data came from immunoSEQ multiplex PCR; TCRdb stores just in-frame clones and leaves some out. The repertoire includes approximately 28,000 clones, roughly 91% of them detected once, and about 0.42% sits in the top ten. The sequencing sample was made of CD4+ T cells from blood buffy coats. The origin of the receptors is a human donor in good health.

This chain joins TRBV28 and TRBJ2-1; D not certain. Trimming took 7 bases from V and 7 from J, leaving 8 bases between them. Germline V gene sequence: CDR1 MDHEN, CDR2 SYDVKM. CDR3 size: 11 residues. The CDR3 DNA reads TGTGCCAGCAAGAGTGGTAATGAGCAGTTCTTC. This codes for CASKSGNEQFF.

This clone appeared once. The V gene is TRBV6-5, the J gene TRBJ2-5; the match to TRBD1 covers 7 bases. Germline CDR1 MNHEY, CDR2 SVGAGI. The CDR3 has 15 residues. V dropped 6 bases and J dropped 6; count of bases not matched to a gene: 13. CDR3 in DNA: TGTGCCAGCAGAACTTGGGACAGAAAGGACCAGACCCAGTACTTC. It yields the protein CASRTWDRKDQTQYF.

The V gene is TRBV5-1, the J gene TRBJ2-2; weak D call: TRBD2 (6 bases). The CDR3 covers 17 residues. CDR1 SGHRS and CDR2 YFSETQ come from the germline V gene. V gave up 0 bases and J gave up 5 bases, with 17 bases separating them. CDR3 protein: CASSLDIGGGTTGELFF. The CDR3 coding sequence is TGCGCCAGCAGCTTGGATATCGGGGGAGGCACTACCGGGGAGCTGTTTTTT.

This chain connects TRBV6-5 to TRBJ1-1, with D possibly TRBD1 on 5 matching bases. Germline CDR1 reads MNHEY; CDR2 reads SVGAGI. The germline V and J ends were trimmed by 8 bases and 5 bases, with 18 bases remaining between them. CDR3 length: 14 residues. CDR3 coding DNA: TGTGCCAGCCACTCCGGCCAGGGTGCGACTGAAGCTTTCTTT. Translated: CASHSGQGATEAFF.

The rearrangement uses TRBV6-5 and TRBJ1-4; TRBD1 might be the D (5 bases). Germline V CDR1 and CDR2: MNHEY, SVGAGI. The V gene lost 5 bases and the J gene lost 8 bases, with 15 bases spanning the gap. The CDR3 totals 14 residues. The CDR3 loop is CASSPRVLGEKLFF. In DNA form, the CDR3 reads TGTGCCAGCAGTCCCAGGGTCTTGGGGGAAAAACTGTTTTTT.

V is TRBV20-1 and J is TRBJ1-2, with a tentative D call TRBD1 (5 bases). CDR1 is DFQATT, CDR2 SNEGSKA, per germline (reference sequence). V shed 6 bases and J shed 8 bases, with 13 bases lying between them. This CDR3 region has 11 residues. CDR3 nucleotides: TGCAGTGCGGCACGGGACGGCGGCTACACCTTC. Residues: CSAARDGGYTF.

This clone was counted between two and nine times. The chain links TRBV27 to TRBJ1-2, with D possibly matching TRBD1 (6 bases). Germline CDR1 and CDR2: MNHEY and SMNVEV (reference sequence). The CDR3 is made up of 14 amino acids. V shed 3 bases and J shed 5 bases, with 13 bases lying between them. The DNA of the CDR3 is TGTGCCAGCAGTTTGAACAGGGATGGGTATGGCTACACCTTC. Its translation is CASSLNRDGYGYTF.

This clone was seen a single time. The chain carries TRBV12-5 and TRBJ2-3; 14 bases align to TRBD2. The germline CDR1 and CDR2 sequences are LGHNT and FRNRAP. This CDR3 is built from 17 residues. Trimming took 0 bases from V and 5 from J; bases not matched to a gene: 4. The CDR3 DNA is TGTGCTAGTGGTTTGGTACCGGGACTAGCGGGAGTAGATACGCAGTATTTT. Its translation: CASGLVPGLAGVDTQYF.

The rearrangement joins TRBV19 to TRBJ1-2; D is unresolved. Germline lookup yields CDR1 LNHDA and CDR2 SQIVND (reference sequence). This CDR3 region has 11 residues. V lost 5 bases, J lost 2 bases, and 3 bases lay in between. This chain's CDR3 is CASSQNYGYTF. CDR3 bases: TGTGCCAGTAGTCAAAACTATGGCTACACCTTC.

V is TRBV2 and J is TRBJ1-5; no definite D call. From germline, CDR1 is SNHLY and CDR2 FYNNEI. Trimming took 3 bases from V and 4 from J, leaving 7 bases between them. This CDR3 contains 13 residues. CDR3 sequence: CASSDMGNQPQHF. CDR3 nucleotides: TGTGCCAGCAGTGATATGGGGAATCAGCCCCAGCATTTT.

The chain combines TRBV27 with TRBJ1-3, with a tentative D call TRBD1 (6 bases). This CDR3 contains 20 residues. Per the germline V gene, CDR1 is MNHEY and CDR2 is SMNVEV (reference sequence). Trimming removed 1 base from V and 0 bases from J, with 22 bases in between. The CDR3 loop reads CASSLFGSQPWGHSGNTIYF. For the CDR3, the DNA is TGTGCCAGCAGTTTATTTGGCAGCCAGCCCTGGGGGCACTCTGGAAACACCATATATTTT.

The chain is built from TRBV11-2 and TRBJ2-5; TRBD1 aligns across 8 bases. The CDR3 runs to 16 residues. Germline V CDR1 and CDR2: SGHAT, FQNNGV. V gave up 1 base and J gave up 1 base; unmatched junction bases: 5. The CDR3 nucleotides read TGTGCCAGCAGCTTAGGGGGAACAGGGGGCCAAGAGACCCAGTACTTC. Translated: CASSLGGTGGQETQYF.

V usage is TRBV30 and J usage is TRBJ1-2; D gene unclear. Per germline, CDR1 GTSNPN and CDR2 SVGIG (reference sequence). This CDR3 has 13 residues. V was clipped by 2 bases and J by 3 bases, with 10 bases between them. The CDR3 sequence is CAWSYRADYGYTF. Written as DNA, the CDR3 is TGTGCCTGGAGTTATCGGGCAGACTATGGCTACACCTTC.

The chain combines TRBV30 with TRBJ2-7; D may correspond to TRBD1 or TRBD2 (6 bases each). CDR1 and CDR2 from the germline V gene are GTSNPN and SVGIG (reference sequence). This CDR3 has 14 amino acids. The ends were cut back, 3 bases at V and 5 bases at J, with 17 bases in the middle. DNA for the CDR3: TGTGCCTGGAGCGGGGGCAGGGTGGTCGACGAGCAGTACTTC. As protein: CAWSGGRVVDEQYF.

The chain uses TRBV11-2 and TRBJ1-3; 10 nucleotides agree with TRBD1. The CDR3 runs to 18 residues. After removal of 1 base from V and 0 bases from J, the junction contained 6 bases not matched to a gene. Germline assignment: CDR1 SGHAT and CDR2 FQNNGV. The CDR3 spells CASSLGQGAFNSGNTIYF. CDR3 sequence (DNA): TGTGCCAGCAGCTTAGGACAGGGGGCCTTTAACTCTGGAAACACCATATATTTT. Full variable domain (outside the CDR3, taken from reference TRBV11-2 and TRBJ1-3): EAGVAQSPRYKIIEKRQSVAFWCNPISGHATLYWYQQILGQGPKLLIQFQNNGVVDDSQLPKDRFSAERLKGVDSTLKIQPAKLEDSAVYLCASSLGQGAFNSGNTIYFGEGSWLTVV.

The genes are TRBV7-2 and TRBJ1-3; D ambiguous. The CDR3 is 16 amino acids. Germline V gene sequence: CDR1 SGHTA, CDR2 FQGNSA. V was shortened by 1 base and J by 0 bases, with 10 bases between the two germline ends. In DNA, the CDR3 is TGTGCCAGCAGCTTAGTAGCGGCAGCCTCTGGAAACACCATATATTTT. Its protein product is CASSLVAAASGNTIYF.

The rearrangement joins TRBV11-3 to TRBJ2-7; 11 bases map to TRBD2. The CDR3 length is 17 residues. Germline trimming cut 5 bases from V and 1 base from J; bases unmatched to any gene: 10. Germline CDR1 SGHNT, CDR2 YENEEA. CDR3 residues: CASSPDILAGVSYEQYF. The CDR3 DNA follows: TGTGCCAGCAGCCCGGACATACTAGCGGGAGTGTCCTACGAGCAGTACTTC.

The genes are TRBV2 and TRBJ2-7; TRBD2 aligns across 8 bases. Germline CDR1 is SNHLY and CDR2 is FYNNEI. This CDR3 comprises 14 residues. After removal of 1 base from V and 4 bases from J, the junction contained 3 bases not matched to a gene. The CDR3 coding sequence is TGTGCCAGCAGTGAAGGTAGCGGGGTGTACGAGCAGTACTTC. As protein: CASSEGSGVYEQYF.